The 21 T cell receptor beta chains reported below all come from one sample, sequenced in a study of blood T cell repertoires in COVID-19. Clones were sequenced by immunoSEQ multiplex PCR, and TCRdb holds only the in-frame ones, with some missing. The sample gives roughly 130,000 clones, about 76% of which show up once; approximately 5% is in the top ten. The sequenced material came from peripheral blood. The receptors originated from a woman in her 70s with COVID-19, enrolled during active disease.

This clone was seen a handful of times. V gene TRBV2 combines with J gene TRBJ2-5, with D possibly matching TRBD2 (6 bases). Germline V CDR1 and CDR2: SNHLY, FYNNEI. The CDR3 spans 14 residues. The V end lost 4 bases, the J end lost 1 base, and 10 bases lay between the germline ends. CDR3 in DNA: TGTGCCAGCAGTGTCGGTAGCGGCCAAGAGACCCAGTACTTC. As protein: CASSVGSGQETQYF.

This rearrangement joins TRBV5-1 to TRBJ1-2; possible D gene TRBD1, 5 bases. The CDR3 extends over 14 amino acids. Germline V gene lookup returns CDR1 SGHRS and CDR2 YFSETQ. V lost 6 bases to trimming and J lost 1 base, with 13 bases between them. In DNA form, the CDR3 reads TGCGCCAGCACCCCGGGGGGAAGTAACTATGGCTACACCTTC. Residues: CASTPGGSNYGYTF. The variable domain in full, with the rest retrieved from reference TRBV5-1 and TRBJ1-2, is KAGVTQTPRYLIKTRGQQVTLSCSPISGHRSVSWYQQTPGQGLQFLFEYFSETQRNKGNFPGRFSGRQFSNSRSEMNVSTLELGDSALYLCASTPGGSNYGYTFGSGTRLTVV.

The chain combines TRBV6-5 with TRBJ2-7, with 10 nucleotides matching TRBD2. Germline CDR1 and CDR2: MNHEY and SVGAGI. J gave up 2 bases and V 6 bases, and 7 bases lay outside the gene matches. The CDR3 runs to 15 residues. CDR3 sequence (DNA): TGTGCCAGCAGGGCAACTAGCGGGACAGCCTACGAGCAGTACTTC. Its translation: CASRATSGTAYEQYF.

This clone was found once. V usage is TRBV5-6 and J usage is TRBJ2-5, with D perhaps matching TRBD2 (6 bases). Germline V CDR1 and CDR2: SGHDT, YYEEEE. V was cut by 4 bases and J by 5 bases, with 6 bases left in between. The CDR3 is 11 residues long. CDR3 in amino acids: CASSLAETQYF. The CDR3 DNA sequence: TGTGCCAGCAGCCTAGCGGAGACCCAGTACTTC.

V usage is TRBV7-2 and J usage is TRBJ2-5; perhaps TRBD2 as D (6 bases). The V end was cut by 5 bases, the J end by 5 bases, with 18 bases between. CDR1 is SGHTA and CDR2 is FQGNSA in the germline V gene. CDR3 size: 15 residues. CDR3 residues: CASSPGDSPVETQYF. The CDR3 DNA is TGTGCCAGCAGCCCGGGGGACTCCCCGGTGGAGACCCAGTACTTC.

This rearrangement joins TRBV28 to TRBJ1-2; 9 nucleotides match TRBD1. Germline assignment: CDR1 MDHEN and CDR2 SYDVKM. V lost 3 bases, J lost 5 bases, and 7 bases stayed unmatched. The CDR3 has 15 amino acids. CDR3 sequence: CASSFSGTGKYGYTF. The CDR3, as DNA: TGTGCCAGCAGTTTTTCTGGGACAGGGAAGTATGGCTACACCTTC.

This chain uses TRBV20-1 with TRBJ1-1; 9 nucleotides match TRBD1. The CDR3 runs to 11 residues. V trimming: 8 bases; J trimming: 7 bases; junction bases outside the gene matches: 5. From germline, CDR1 is DFQATT and CDR2 SNEGSKA (reference sequence). The CDR3, as DNA: TGCAGTAAAACAGGGGGCAGTGAAGCTTTCTTT. This encodes CSKTGGSEAFF.

The genes are TRBV18 and TRBJ1-5, with TRBD1 matching over 8 bases. Germline loops: CDR1 KGHSH, CDR2 LQKENI. V was pared by 6 bases and J by 0 bases, with 7 bases of the junction left unmatched. The CDR3 loop spans 16 amino acids. The chain's CDR3 is CASSPGQVLSNQPQHF. The CDR3 DNA sequence: TGTGCCAGCTCTCCGGGACAGGTCCTTAGCAATCAGCCCCAGCATTTT. Full variable domain (missing parts from reference TRBV18 and TRBJ1-5): NAGVMQNPRHLVRRRGQEARLRCSPMKGHSHVYWYRQLPEEGLKFMVYLQKENIIDESGMPKERFSAEFPKEGPSILRIQQVVRGDSAAYFCASSPGQVLSNQPQHFGDGTRLSIL.

The rearrangement uses TRBV3-1 (or the pseudogene TRBV3-2) and TRBJ1-5; a weak D match, TRBD1 (6 bases). Trimming shortened V by 3 bases and J by 4 bases, and 13 bases separated the two germline ends. Per germline, CDR1 LGHDT and CDR2 YNNKEL (reference sequence). This CDR3 spans 15 amino acids. The CDR3 DNA reads as TGTGCCAGCAGCCAGGCGACAGGCCTTAATCAGCCCCAGCATTTT. Its protein is CASSQATGLNQPQHF.

The chain carries TRBV5-4 and TRBJ2-7, with D maybe TRBD1 (5 bases). Germline V lookup: CDR1 SGHNT, CDR2 YYREEE (reference sequence). This CDR3 region has 16 residues. Trimming shortened V by 3 bases and J by 5 bases, and 21 bases separated the two germline ends. The CDR3 loop reads CASSWGGQLGSHEQYF. CDR3 coding DNA: TGTGCCAGCAGCTGGGGCGGTCAACTCGGATCTCACGAGCAGTACTTC.

As for this clone: An end of the junction does not agree with germline; a read error may underlie this. The chain links TRBV7-9 to TRBJ2-3, with D perhaps matching TRBD1 (6 bases). This CDR3 has 15 residues. Looked up from germline, CDR1 is SEHNR and CDR2 is FQNEAQ (reference sequence). CDR3 sequence: CASSSWTALRPQSDF. CDR3 coding DNA: TGTGCCAGCAGCTCTTGGACAGCCCTTCGCCCCCAAAGCGATTTT.

This clone was counted once. The V call is TRBV6-4, the J call TRBJ1-1; 7 bases are a match to TRBD1. J lost 0 bases, V lost 5 bases, and 3 bases had no gene match. The CDR3 extends over 14 amino acids. Looked up from germline, CDR1 is MRHNA and CDR2 is SNTAGT. The CDR3 bases are TGTGCCAGCAGTCGGGACAGCTTGAACACTGAAGCTTTCTTT. Protein product: CASSRDSLNTEAFF.

This chain uses TRBV11-2 with TRBJ1-3; D gene uncertain. V was trimmed by 5 bases and J by 0 bases, leaving 5 bases between them. CDR3 length: 13 residues. From germline, CDR1 is SGHAT and CDR2 FQNNGV. The CDR3 coding sequence is TGTGCCAGCAGCACCTACTCTGGAAACACCATATATTTT. Translation gives CASSTYSGNTIYF.

This chain connects TRBV21-1 to TRBJ1-5. TRBV21-1 has pseudogene status. This CDR3 has 18 residues. CDR3 nucleotide sequence: TGTGCCAGCAGCAAAGCCCCTCGTAAGGAGACGAGCAATCAGCCCCAGCATTTT. It translates to CASSKAPRKETSNQPQHF.

The CDR3 DNA reads as TGTGCCACCTCAACAGGGGCTGGGCAGTACTTC. This codes for CATSTGAGQYF. The chain carries TRBV28 and TRBJ2-7, with TRBD1 identical over 7 bases. Germline CDR1 and CDR2: MDHEN and SYDVKM. Losses at the gene ends were 10 bases for V and 9 bases for J; bases not matched to a gene: 9. CDR3 size: 11 residues.

The CDR3 region is CASSLEQRQPQHF. The CDR3 DNA is TGTGCCAGCAGCTTAGAACAGAGACAGCCCCAGCATTTT. This chain links TRBV7-2 with TRBJ1-5, with D unclear. Between the trimmed V and J ends, which lost 1 base and 7 bases, there was a span of 8 bases. This CDR3 spans 13 amino acids. Germline V gene lookup returns CDR1 SGHTA and CDR2 FQGNSA.

The CDR3 DNA reads as TGTGCCACAAGGGGGGGGCGACTAGCGACGAACACCGGGGAGCTGTTTTTT. Its protein is CATRGGRLATNTGELFF. This chain joins TRBV10-3 and TRBJ2-2; TRBD2 agrees at 8 bases. The CDR3 sequence is 17 residues long. V shed 10 bases and J 0 bases; nucleotides not matched to a gene: 13. Germline V gene data show CDR1 as ENHRY and CDR2 as SYGVKD.

In regard to this clone: This sample includes further DNA sequences coding for the same CDR3. The chain uses TRBV2 and TRBJ1-2; 8 bases align to TRBD1. Germline V gene data show CDR1 as SNHLY and CDR2 as FYNNEI. Unmatched junction bases numbered 5, after V lost 4 bases and J lost 4 bases. The CDR3 runs 14 residues. CDR3 amino acids: CASSGGQGGYGYTF. The CDR3 DNA reads TGTGCCAGCAGTGGCGGACAGGGAGGCTATGGCTACACCTTC.

In DNA form, the CDR3 reads TGTGCCAGCAGCCTCGCGGGGGAGGGGGAGCAGTTCTTC. It encodes CASSLAGEGEQFF. J is TRBJ2-1 and V is TRBV7-6; TRBD2 agrees at 7 bases. J gave up 10 bases and V 5 bases, and 8 bases lay outside the gene matches. This CDR3 has 13 residues. The germline V gene has CDR1 SGHVS and CDR2 FNYEAQ.

This rearrangement joins TRBV3-1 (or the pseudogene TRBV3-2) to TRBJ2-7, with 7 bases lining up with TRBD2. J gave up 2 bases and V 7 bases, and 2 bases lay outside the gene matches. The CDR3 is 12 amino acids. The germline gives CDR1 LGHDT, CDR2 YNNKEL (reference sequence). The DNA of the CDR3 is TGTGCCAGCACCGGGAGGACCTACGAGCAGTACTTC. The encoded protein is CASTGRTYEQYF.

The chain has TRBV3-1 (or the pseudogene TRBV3-2) and TRBJ1-2; D unclear. Germline lookup yields CDR1 LGHDT and CDR2 YNNKEL (reference sequence). V was trimmed by 4 bases and J by 7 bases, leaving 10 bases between them. The CDR3 contains 12 residues. The CDR3 DNA reads as TGTGCCAGCAGCCCCGCAACGGGTGGCTACACCTTC. It encodes CASSPATGGYTF.